This T cell receptor beta chain was sequenced for a study of blood T cell repertoires in COVID-19. The protocol was immunoSEQ multiplex PCR, while the TCRdb copy is restricted to in-frame clones and leaves out a portion. The sample holds about 140,000 clones; 70% to 80% are singletons and the top ten take approximately 9%. On this clone: Sequence at one end of the junction differs from germline and may be a read error.

The sample comprised peripheral blood. The receptor comes from a woman in her 50s with active or convalescent COVID-19.

The CDR3 coding sequence is TGTGCCAGTAGTGACCACAGGGGGCGGTCGCCAATCTTC. It encodes CASSDHRGRSPIF. This chain joins TRBV19 and TRBJ2-1, with TRBD1 matching 9 bases. Germline V gene sequence: CDR1 LNHDA, CDR2 SQIVND (reference sequence). The length of the CDR3 is 13 residues.